A selection of T cell receptor beta chains follows, all from one sample in a study of a mutant IDH1 vaccine in newly diagnosed glioma. These receptors lack a known antigen. Sequencing used immunoSEQ multiplex PCR; TCRdb keeps in-frame clones, though not all of them. This sample yields about 82,000 clones, of which roughly 85% are seen a single time; approximately 2% belongs to the top ten. Sequenced here: PBMCs, sampled from a glioma patient whose treatment included an IDH1 peptide vaccine. Source of these receptors: a man aged 30 to 39 with glioma. Some clones in this sample may be carry-over from other donors' samples. CDR3s include the opening cysteine and the closing phenylalanine or tryptophan. Fields, in order: J gene, V gene, D gene, CDR3 DNA, CDR3 protein. A D gene is named only where the DNA matches it firmly.

>TRBJ1-1|TRBV9|TRBD1
TGTGCCAGCAGCCGTAGGGGGGGTACAGGGGTCGCGAACACTGAAGCTTTCTTT
CASSRRGGTGVANTEAFF
>TRBJ2-1|TRBV5-4|.
TGTGCCAGCAGCAGACTGTTGGTCATGGGGAATGAGCAGTTCTTC
CASSRLLVMGNEQFF
>TRBJ2-5|TRBV6-6|TRBD1
TGTGCCAGCAGTAGAGGGACAGTCCAAGAGACCCAGTACTTC
CASSRGTVQETQYF
>TRBJ1-4|TRBV7-9|TRBD1
TGTGCCAGCAGCTATACGACAGGGAAGGAAAAACTGTTTTTT
CASSYTTGKEKLFF
>TRBJ1-1|TRBV19|TRBD1
TGTGCCAGTCGATCAGGGGGAAACACTGAAGCTTTCTTT
CASRSGGNTEAFF
>TRBJ2-1|TRBV2|TRBD2
TGTGCCAGCACAGGAGCGGGACCTTACAATGAGCAGTTCTTC
CASTGAGPYNEQFF
>TRBJ2-2|TRBV27|TRBD1
TGTGCCAGCCTAGACAGGGGGCTTACCGGGGAGCTGTTTTTT
CASLDRGLTGELFF
>TRBJ2-3|TRBV30|.
TGTGCCTGGAGTGTATCACAGGATTTTTCGGTGGATACGCAGTATTTT
CAWSVSQDFSVDTQYF
>TRBJ2-7|TRBV7-3|.
TGTGCCAGCAGTTACGGGAGAAGCTACGAGCAGTACTTC
CASSYGRSYEQYF
>TRBJ1-5|TRBV9|TRBD1
TGTGCCAGCAGCCCCTCGGGGACAGGGAATCAGCCCCAGCATTTT
CASSPSGTGNQPQHF
>TRBJ2-1|TRBV4-2|.
TGTGCCAGCAGCCAAGGGGGAAACTACAATGAGCAGTTCTTC
CASSQGGNYNEQFF
>TRBJ2-1|TRBV27|.
TGTGCCAGCAGTTTATTCGATGAGCAGTTCTTC
CASSLFDEQFF
>TRBJ2-2|TRBV15|.
TGTGCCACCCGCGGGTGGACGCGCCAGGGTCGGGACCAGAACACCGGGGAGCTGTTTTTT
CATRGWTRQGRDQNTGELFF
>TRBJ1-4|TRBV5-1|.
TGCGCCAGCAGCTTGGCCCGTGACATAGATAATGAAAAACTGTTTTTT
CASSLARDIDNEKLFF
>TRBJ2-1|TRBV7-8|.
TGTGCCAGCAGCTTAACCAGGCTTGCGCCTTACAATGAGCAGTTCTTC
CASSLTRLAPYNEQFF
>TRBJ2-2|TRBV7-9|.
TGTGCCAGCAGCTTGGCAATAAGGAACACCGGGGAGCTGTTTTTT
CASSLAIRNTGELFF
>TRBJ1-4|TRBV23-1|.
TGCGCCAGCAGTCGGAGGGGGGACGAAAAACTGTTTTTT
CASSRRGDEKLFF
>TRBJ2-2|TRBV16|.
TGTGCCAGCAACCCACGGAAGGTCGGGGAGCTGTTTTTT
CASNPRKVGELFF
>TRBJ1-5|TRBV7-8|.
TGTGCCAGCAGCTTACGGCCGCAAATCCGTAGCAATCAGCCCCAGCATTTT
CASSLRPQIRSNQPQHF